A single sample is the source of the 15 T cell receptor beta chains below, sequenced in a study of shared clonotypes between healthy human individuals. Produced via immunoSEQ multiplex PCR; TCRdb's table is partial and in-frame only. The sample carries approximately 640,000 clones, about 90% recorded once. Sequenced material: memory CD8+ T cells from PBMCs. Subset here: CD45RO+ cells pooled with CCR7-negative TemRA cells. Receptors originate from a man younger than 35 in good health. Some clones in this sample may be carry-over from other donors' samples.

The chain links TRBV28 to TRBJ2-3; 7 nucleotides align to TRBD1. From germline, CDR1 is MDHEN and CDR2 SYDVKM. V lost 5 bases to trimming and J lost 6 bases; unmatched junction nucleotides: 8. The CDR3 loop spans 14 amino acids. The CDR3 sequence: CASSALQQGDTQYF. The CDR3, as DNA: TGTGCCAGCAGTGCCCTCCAACAGGGGGATACGCAGTATTTT. Full variable domain (outside the CDR3, taken from reference TRBV28 and TRBJ2-3): DVKVTQSSRYLVKRTGEKVFLECVQDMDHENMFWYRQDPGLGLRLIYFSYDVKMKEKGDIPEGYSVSREKKERFSLILESASTNQTSMYLCASSALQQGDTQYFGPGTRLTVL.

This clone was observed a single time. The CDR3 DNA sequence: TGCAGCGTTGTAGGGCGGGGGAAGCTCTACGAGCAGTACTTC. Translated: CSVVGRGKLYEQYF. V and J are TRBV29-1 and TRBJ2-7, with TRBD2 matching over 7 bases. This CDR3 contains 14 residues. CDR1 and CDR2 from the germline V gene are SQVTM and ANQGSEA. With 4 bases clipped from V and 3 bases from J, the junction kept 9 bases outside the gene matches.

The genes are TRBV5-1 and TRBJ1-4; D possibly corresponds to TRBD1 (5 bases). Germline V gives CDR1 SGHRS, CDR2 YFSETQ. V was cut by 3 bases and J by 0 bases, with 15 bases left in between. The CDR3 length is 17 residues. The CDR3: CASSSWGTFTTNEKLFF. The CDR3 DNA reads TGCGCCAGCAGCTCGTGGGGGACTTTTACAACTAATGAAAAACTGTTTTTT. Looking up the rest from reference TRBV5-1 and TRBJ1-4 gives the full variable domain: KAGVTQTPRYLIKTRGQQVTLSCSPISGHRSVSWYQQTPGQGLQFLFEYFSETQRNKGNFPGRFSGRQFSNSRSEMNVSTLELGDSALYLCASSSWGTFTTNEKLFFGSGTQLSVL.

The chain recombines TRBV6-1 with TRBJ2-1, with D unclear. CDR3 length equals 11 residues. V lost 3 bases to trimming and J lost 7 bases, with 4 bases between them. The germline V gene has CDR1 MNHNS and CDR2 SASEGT. The CDR3 DNA is TGTGCCAGCAGTGATCGGAATGAGCAGTTCTTC. Protein: CASSDRNEQFF.

The CDR3 bases are TGTGCCAGCAGTTTTAGACTACGCGCAGATACGCAGTATTTT. It is translated as CASSFRLRADTQYF. The rearrangement links TRBV6-5 to TRBJ2-3, with a weak D call TRBD2 (5 bases). Trimming pared 4 bases from V and 4 bases from J, leaving 12 bases between. The CDR3 contains 14 residues. The V gene's germline CDR1 is MNHEY and CDR2 SVGAGI.

CDR3 DNA sequence: TGCGCCAGCAGCTTGTACGGGGATTCTAACTATGGCTACACCTTC. This sequence encodes CASSLYGDSNYGYTF. J is TRBJ1-2 and V is TRBV5-1; D unresolved. The CDR3 is 15 residues long. The V gene lost 1 base and the J gene lost 0 bases, with 10 bases spanning the gap. Germline V gives CDR1 SGHRS, CDR2 YFSETQ. Complete variable domain (other parts from reference TRBV5-1 and TRBJ1-2): KAGVTQTPRYLIKTRGQQVTLSCSPISGHRSVSWYQQTPGQGLQFLFEYFSETQRNKGNFPGRFSGRQFSNSRSEMNVSTLELGDSALYLCASSLYGDSNYGYTFGSGTRLTVV.

This clone was observed once. The CDR3 DNA reads as TGTGCCAGCTGGGTAGCCTACGAGCAGTACTTC. Protein sequence: CASWVAYEQYF. The chain employs TRBV6-1 and TRBJ2-7; D uncertain. The CDR3 is 11 amino acids. With 8 bases removed from V and 2 bases from J, the gap between germline ends came to 7 bases. CDR1 and CDR2 from the germline V gene are MNHNS and SASEGT.

The V call is TRBV11-3, the J call TRBJ2-1; maybe TRBD2 (5 bases). The CDR3 sequence is 13 residues long. The germline V and J ends were trimmed by 1 base and 9 bases, with 10 bases remaining between them. CDR1 is SGHNT and CDR2 is YENEEA in the germline V gene. The CDR3 sequence is CASSLALGFEQFF. The CDR3 bases are TGTGCCAGCAGCTTAGCACTAGGTTTTGAGCAGTTCTTC.

This chain connects TRBV9 to TRBJ1-1, with 10 nucleotides matching TRBD1. The CDR3 is 16 amino acids. V shed 1 base and J 0 bases; nucleotides not matched to a gene: 3. Looked up from germline, CDR1 is SGDLS and CDR2 is YYNGEE. The CDR3 sequence: CASSVPTGGVNTEAFF. CDR3 DNA sequence: TGTGCCAGCAGCGTACCGACAGGGGGCGTGAACACTGAAGCTTTCTTT.

This clone has only a few counts. The chain employs TRBV7-9 and TRBJ1-2; D gene uncertain. The germline V gene has CDR1 SEHNR and CDR2 FQNEAQ (reference sequence). Trimming stripped 1 base from V and 6 bases from J, with 6 bases between. CDR3 length: 12 residues. The CDR3, as DNA: TGTGCCAGCAGCTTAGAAGTTCATGGCTACACCTTC. This encodes CASSLEVHGYTF.

The V and J genes are TRBV18 and TRBJ2-7; D perhaps matches TRBD1 (5 bases). The CDR3 is 14 amino acids. Trimming stripped 2 bases from V and 3 bases from J, with 11 bases between. The V gene's germline CDR1 is KGHSH and CDR2 LQKENI. The CDR3 DNA follows: TGTGCCAGCTCACCAAGTCTGACAGACTACGAGCAGTACTTC. Translated: CASSPSLTDYEQYF.

The chain combines TRBV27 with TRBJ1-2, with D perhaps matching TRBD1 (5 bases). V lost 3 bases to trimming and J lost 6 bases, with 17 bases between them. CDR1 is MNHEY and CDR2 is SMNVEV in the germline V gene (reference sequence). The CDR3 is 15 amino acids. The CDR3, as DNA: TGTGCCAGCAGTTTTATAGCCGCAGGGTCGCATGGCTACACCTTC. Translation gives CASSFIAAGSHGYTF.

The gene calls are TRBV29-1 and TRBJ1-2; D may be TRBD1 (5 bases). Trimming removed 3 bases from V and 4 bases from J, with 9 bases in between. CDR3 length: 12 residues. Germline V CDR1 and CDR2: SQVTM, ANQGSEA. The CDR3 DNA is TGCAGCGTTGATGCAGGGCTCTATGGCTACACCTTC. Protein product: CSVDAGLYGYTF.

This clone was detected only a few times. The CDR3, as DNA: TGTGCCTGGAGGGGGGCGAACACTGAAGCTTTCTTT. Amino acids: CAWRGANTEAFF. The rearrangement joins TRBV30 to TRBJ1-1, with D perhaps matching TRBD1 (6 bases). The CDR3 is 12 residues long. The germline V gene encodes CDR1 GTSNPN and CDR2 SVGIG (reference sequence). The V gene lost 3 bases and the J gene lost 1 base, with 6 bases spanning the gap.

DNA for the CDR3: TGTGCCAGCTGGGGGGGCGACTATGGCTACACCTTC. Protein sequence: CASWGGDYGYTF. The chain carries TRBV7-9 and TRBJ1-2; possibly TRBD1 for D (6 bases). This CDR3 is 12 amino acids long. Germline V CDR1 and CDR2: SEHNR, FQNEAQ (reference sequence). Trimming left V 8 bases short and J 3 bases short, with 10 bases between.